A single sample gave rise to the 10 T cell receptor beta chains below, sequenced in a study of persistence of HIV-infected CD4 T cells. The immunoSEQ assay was version 4, run in survey mode. Clones were read by immunoSEQ multiplex PCR, and TCRdb kept only the in-frame ones, dropping some. The table has 25,000 to 35,000 clones, 70% seen once. The stimulus was an HIV-1 Gag 15-mer peptide pool, 0.95 to 1 ug/peptide/mL. Responding CD4+ T cells were sorted by upregulation of both CD40 ligand and CD69. Their specific antigens are unknown. Sequencing was performed on CD4+ T cells sorted from PBMCs after approximately 20-hour stimulation, taken from a patient who received antiretroviral therapy. The source of these receptors is an adult man with HIV who was CMV-seropositive.

Worth noting for this clone: At one end, the junction sequence differs from germline, possibly due to a read error. The J gene is TRBJ1-2, the V gene TRBV28, with D tentatively TRBD1 (5 bases). The CDR3 runs to 12 residues. Looked up from germline, CDR1 is MDHEN and CDR2 is SYDVKM. The CDR3 coding sequence is TGTGCCAGCCGTTTGAGTTCAGGGAGCTACACCTTC. This encodes CASRLSSGSYTF.

The chain joins TRBV12-2 to TRBJ1-3. TRBV12-2 is given as a pseudogene. The CDR3 covers 16 residues. Here the CDR3 DNA reads TGTGCAAGTCGCTTAAGAGGGCAAATCGCTGGAAACACCATATATTTT. It specifies CASRLRGQIAGNTIYF.

The chain employs TRBV6-1 and TRBJ1-4, with 7 nucleotides matching TRBD1. The V segment lost 3 bases and the J segment 8 bases; nucleotides outside the gene matches: 6. The CDR3 covers 14 residues. Germline lookup yields CDR1 MNHNS and CDR2 SASEGT. The CDR3 spells CASSDLDREEKLFF. For the CDR3, the DNA is TGTGCCAGCAGTGACCTAGACAGGGAAGAAAAACTGTTTTTT.

This clone was found a few times. The V and J genes are TRBV6-5 and TRBJ2-1, with 8 bases fitting TRBD2. The CDR3 is 15 amino acids. CDR1 and CDR2 (germline): MNHEY, SVGAGI. J lost 8 bases, V lost 8 bases, and 14 bases had no gene match. CDR3 nucleotide sequence: TGTGCCAGCGGCCGAGCGGGGGCTTTTGGCGATGAGCAGTTCTTC. Translating it yields CASGRAGAFGDEQFF.

Only one count was recorded for this clone. At the DNA level, this CDR3 is encoded by other sequences in the same sample as well. The chain employs TRBV6-5 and TRBJ1-4; D call uncertain. Per germline, CDR1 MNHEY and CDR2 SVGAGI. V was pared by 0 bases and J by 3 bases, with 5 bases between. The CDR3 covers 14 residues. DNA for the CDR3: TGTGCCAGCAGTTACTCCGGTCCTAATGAAAAACTGTTTTTT. Its protein product is CASSYSGPNEKLFF.

The chain uses TRBV6-6 and TRBJ1-1; 7 bases fit TRBD1. The CDR3 runs to 14 residues. J lost 2 bases, V lost 6 bases, and 6 bases had no gene match. In germline, CDR1 is MNHNY, CDR2 SVGAGI (reference sequence). The CDR3: CASSRDRQNTEAFF. For the CDR3, the DNA is TGTGCCAGCAGCCGGGACAGACAAAACACTGAAGCTTTCTTT.

The V and J genes are TRBV19 and TRBJ1-1; 7 bases are a match to TRBD1. Losses at the gene ends were 5 bases for V and 1 base for J; bases not matched to a gene: 13. This CDR3 has 17 residues. Germline loops: CDR1 LNHDA, CDR2 SQIVND (reference sequence). CDR3 nucleotides: TGTGCCAGTAGTCCCTGGGGGGACAGCTCATCGAACACTGAAGCTTTCTTT. It codes for CASSPWGDSSSNTEAFF.

The V gene is TRBV7-9, the J gene TRBJ1-5, with 9 bases aligning to TRBD1. The CDR3 consists of 17 residues. Per germline, CDR1 SEHNR and CDR2 FQNEAQ (reference sequence). With 4 bases clipped from V and 0 bases from J, the junction kept 7 bases outside the gene matches. For the CDR3, the DNA is TGTGCCAGCAGCTCGACAGGGGGGCCAGGTAGCAATCAGCCCCAGCATTTT. This sequence encodes CASSSTGGPGSNQPQHF.

This chain connects TRBV12-3 or TRBV12-4 to TRBJ2-2; maybe TRBD2 (5 bases). Trimming removed 6 bases from V and 5 bases from J, with 10 bases in between. This CDR3 has 13 amino acids. The CDR3 loop is CASRITRTGELFF. The CDR3 nucleotides are TGTGCCAGCAGAATCACTAGGACCGGGGAGCTGTTTTTT.

This clone was seen a handful of times. Within the sample, other DNA sequences also encode this same CDR3. The V call is TRBV15, the J call TRBJ1-4, with 9 positions matching TRBD1. The CDR3 totals 14 residues. Unmatched junction bases numbered 3, after V lost 3 bases and J lost 7 bases. Germline lookup yields CDR1 LNHNV and CDR2 YYDKDF (reference sequence). The CDR3 bases are TGTGCCACCAGCAGGGACAGGGGCGCTGAAAAACTGTTTTTT. Encoded protein: CATSRDRGAEKLFF. Full variable domain (remainder filled in from reference TRBV15 and TRBJ1-4): DAMVIQNPRYQVTQFGKPVTLSCSQTLNHNVMYWYQQKSSQAPKLLFHYYDKDFNNEADTPDNFQSRRPNTSFCFLDIRSPGLGDTAMYLCATSRDRGAEKLFFGSGTQLSVL.